Below are 30 T cell receptor beta chains sequenced from a single sample in a study of T cells in Graves' hyperthyroidism and ophthalmopathy. RNA transcripts were the template for amplifying TCR beta CDR3 regions. During a first-round RT-PCR of the TCR CDR3, the HTBI primer set was used. TCRdb reanalysed the multiplex PCR reads using MiXCR and keeps one entry per CDR3 protein. The table records a few hundred thousand distinct CDR3 sequences, less than 20% of them present only once. Specimen: blood. The receptors derive from a woman under 30 with Graves' hyperthyroidism.

This clonotype was recorded a few times. CDR3 bases: TGTGCCAGCAGCGATCCTACTAGGGTTGGGATCGAGCAGTACTTC. This gives the protein CASSDPTRVGIEQYF. V usage is TRBV28 and J usage is TRBJ2-7; D might be TRBD2 (5 bases). V was cut by 6 bases and J by 6 bases, with 21 bases left in between. Germline loops: CDR1 MDHEN, CDR2 SYDVKM. The CDR3 has 15 residues.

This chain joins TRBV10-3 and TRBJ1-2; no reliable D call. V was pared by 6 bases and J by 1 base, with 12 bases between. Germline V lookup: CDR1 ENHRY, CDR2 SYGVKD. The CDR3 sequence is 14 residues long. In DNA, the CDR3 is TGTGCCATCAGACGGCAAGGCAATAACTATGGCTACACCTTC. It specifies CAIRRQGNNYGYTF.

This clonotype occurred a few times. This sequence joins TRBV25-1 and TRBJ1-1; D gene ambiguous. V dropped 0 bases and J dropped 4 bases, with 9 bases sitting between them. Germline CDR1 and CDR2: MGHDK and SYGVNS. This CDR3 is 14 amino acids long. The CDR3 DNA reads TGTGCCAGCAGTGAATACCGAGGGTCCACTGAAGCTTTCTTT. It codes for CASSEYRGSTEAFF.

CDR3 nucleotides: TGTGCCACCAGCAGGGAGACTAGCGACACAGATACGCAGTATTTT. Translation: CATSRETSDTDTQYF. This chain joins TRBV15 and TRBJ2-3; TRBD2 matches 8 bases. The germline V gene encodes CDR1 LNHNV and CDR2 YYDKDF (reference sequence). V lost 3 bases, J lost 2 bases, and 4 bases stayed unmatched. The CDR3 extends over 15 amino acids.

This clonotype was seen only a few times. The rearrangement joins TRBV5-1 to TRBJ1-1; the D is unclear. Trimming removed 6 bases at V and 1 base at J, with 13 bases between. Germline V gene lookup returns CDR1 SGHRS and CDR2 YFSETQ. The CDR3 length is 14 residues. Here the CDR3 DNA reads TGCGCCAGCAAGCGGGAAGGAAGGAACACTGAAGCTTTCTTT. Protein sequence: CASKREGRNTEAFF.

This clonotype was counted many times. The rearrangement links TRBV20-1 to TRBJ1-5; D remains ambiguous. The germline CDR1 and CDR2 sequences are DFQATT and SNEGSKA (reference sequence). V shed 0 bases and J shed 2 bases, with 14 bases lying between them. CDR3 length: 16 amino acids. This CDR3 is CSARDHRGGGNQPQHF. The DNA for the CDR3 is TGCAGTGCTAGAGATCATCGAGGCGGAGGCAATCAGCCCCAGCATTTT.

This clonotype was seen more than once but under ten times. The rearrangement links TRBV20-1 to TRBJ1-2, with TRBD1 identical over 8 bases. This CDR3 is built from 13 residues. Germline V lookup: CDR1 DFQATT, CDR2 SNEGSKA (reference sequence). The trim removed 5 bases at V and 5 bases at J, leaving 7 bases unmatched. The DNA of the CDR3 is TGCAGTGCTTTCGGGACAGGACTATATGGCTACACCTTC. Encoded protein: CSAFGTGLYGYTF.

This clonotype was recorded at least ten times. The J gene is TRBJ1-1, the V gene TRBV11-2, with 7 bases matching TRBD1. Germline CDR1 SGHAT, CDR2 FQNNGV. The CDR3 extends over 13 amino acids. V trimming: 10 bases; J trimming: 6 bases; junction bases outside the gene matches: 11. CDR3 loop: CATEAGGLAEAFF. CDR3 coding DNA: TGTGCCACCGAAGCAGGGGGGCTCGCTGAAGCTTTCTTT.

The DNA of the CDR3 is TGTGCCAGCAGCTTAAAGAGCACCGGGGAGCTGTTTTTT. Protein: CASSLKSTGELFF. The chain carries TRBV7-2 and TRBJ2-2, with no clear D. Germline V gene lookup returns CDR1 SGHTA and CDR2 FQGNSA. V lost 2 bases and J 4 bases, leaving 5 bases between the germline ends. This CDR3 spans 13 amino acids.

As concerns this clonotype: Possible read error: a much larger clone is one base away. J is TRBJ1-1 and V is TRBV20-1; TRBD1 might be the D (6 bases). Germline CDR1 reads DFQATT; CDR2 reads SNEGSKA (reference sequence). The CDR3 loop spans 14 amino acids. CDR3 sequence reads: CSAMGGPMNTEASF. The CDR3 nucleotides are TGCAGTGCCATGGGGGGGCCAATGAACACTGAAGCTTCCTTT.

This clonotype was counted many times. The V call is TRBV28, the J call TRBJ1-1, with a weak D call TRBD1 (5 bases). V lost 3 bases to trimming and J lost 4 bases, with 15 bases between them. Germline V CDR1 and CDR2: MDHEN, SYDVKM. The CDR3 has 15 residues. The CDR3 sequence: CASSFDDGGGTEAFF. The CDR3 DNA is TGTGCCAGCAGTTTTGATGACGGGGGGGGCACTGAAGCTTTCTTT.

This clonotype was seen ten or more times. The chain is built from TRBV6-1 and TRBJ2-7, with D tentatively TRBD2 (5 bases). V was shortened by 8 bases and J by 7 bases, with 15 bases between the two germline ends. The CDR3 is made up of 12 amino acids. Germline V CDR1 and CDR2: MNHNS, SASEGT. In nucleotides, the CDR3 is TGTGCCAGCCACCGCGGACTCGAGGAGCAGTACTTC. It yields the protein CASHRGLEEQYF.

The gene calls are TRBV6-1 and TRBJ2-3; 9 nucleotides align to TRBD1. CDR1 and CDR2 from the germline V gene are MNHNS and SASEGT. The CDR3 spans 16 residues. J was trimmed by 3 bases and V by 7 bases; bases with no gene match: 11. The CDR3 spells CASNSGTGIVTDTQYF. CDR3 DNA: TGTGCCAGCAACTCAGGGACAGGGATTGTTACAGATACGCAGTATTTT.

This chain connects TRBV5-6 to TRBJ2-1; D is uncertain. The ends were cut back, 3 bases at V and 8 bases at J, with 12 bases in the middle. The CDR3 runs 13 residues. CDR1 is SGHDT and CDR2 is YYEEEE in the germline V gene. The CDR3 is CASSYSALDEQFF. The CDR3 coding sequence is TGTGCCAGCAGCTACAGCGCATTGGATGAGCAGTTCTTC.

The chain uses TRBV6-4 and TRBJ2-1; TRBD2 aligns across 9 bases. This CDR3 spans 15 amino acids. CDR1 and CDR2 from the germline V gene are MRHNA and SNTAGT. Germline trimming cut 2 bases from V and 9 bases from J; bases unmatched to any gene: 8. This CDR3 reads CASSDPAGGLREQFF. The CDR3 DNA sequence: TGTGCCAGCAGTGACCCAGCGGGGGGTTTGCGTGAGCAGTTCTTC.

This sequence joins TRBV28 and TRBJ1-5, with D unclear. The CDR3 runs to 12 residues. V lost 7 bases and J 2 bases, leaving 6 bases between the germline ends. Germline V gene sequence: CDR1 MDHEN, CDR2 SYDVKM. CDR3 nucleotide sequence: TGTGCCAGCACCCGCGGCAATCAGCCCCAGCATTTT. This translates into CASTRGNQPQHF.

CDR3 coding DNA: TGTGCCAGCATACGGGACAGGGCTACAGATACGCAGTATTTT. Translated, it gives CASIRDRATDTQYF. The chain carries TRBV7-2 and TRBJ2-3; 9 bases are shared with TRBD1. The junction had 5 bases not matched to a gene; V was cut back by 7 bases and J by 3 bases. This CDR3 spans 14 amino acids. CDR1 is SGHTA and CDR2 is FQGNSA in the germline V gene.

This clonotype was seen repeatedly, ten times or more. The chain has TRBV11-2 and TRBJ2-7, with 12 positions matching TRBD2. Losses at the gene ends were 6 bases for V and 1 base for J; bases not matched to a gene: 4. Germline V gene sequence: CDR1 SGHAT, CDR2 FQNNGV. The CDR3 sequence is 15 residues long. The CDR3 nucleotides are TGTGCCAGCAGGTCGACTAGCGGGAGATCCTACGAGCAGTACTTC. Its protein is CASRSTSGRSYEQYF. Looking up the rest from reference TRBV11-2 and TRBJ2-7 gives the full variable domain: EAGVAQSPRYKIIEKRQSVAFWCNPISGHATLYWYQQILGQGPKLLIQFQNNGVVDDSQLPKDRFSAERLKGVDSTLKIQPAKLEDSAVYLCASRSTSGRSYEQYFGPGTRLTVT.

The table lists this clonotype with many counts. The chain has TRBV13 and TRBJ2-7, with 9 nucleotides matching TRBD2. Trimming took 3 bases from V and 2 from J; bases not matched to a gene: 8. This CDR3 has 16 amino acids. CDR1 and CDR2 (germline): PRHDT, FYEKMQ (reference sequence). CDR3 sequence (DNA): TGTGCCAGCAGCTTCCTCAGGACTAGCGAACCCTACGAGCAGTACTTC. It encodes CASSFLRTSEPYEQYF. Full variable domain (missing parts from reference TRBV13 and TRBJ2-7): AAGVIQSPRHLIKEKRETATLKCYPIPRHDTVYWYQQGPGQDPQFLISFYEKMQSDKGSIPDRFSAQQFSDYHSELNMSSLELGDSALYFCASSFLRTSEPYEQYFGPGTRLTVT.

This clonotype was observed a handful of times. This chain connects TRBV19 to TRBJ2-1; 9 nucleotides agree with TRBD2. This CDR3 has 16 amino acids. V shed 7 bases, J shed 5 bases, and the junction held 12 bases outside the gene matches. CDR1 is LNHDA, CDR2 SQIVND, per germline (reference sequence). The CDR3 sequence is CASNPSGLARHNEQFF. The CDR3 DNA reads TGTGCCAGTAACCCCTCGGGACTAGCTCGCCACAATGAGCAGTTCTTC.

This clonotype was seen at least ten times. This chain connects TRBV7-2 to TRBJ2-7; D unresolved. CDR1 and CDR2 from the germline V gene are SGHTA and FQGNSA. Trimming took 2 bases from V and 2 from J, leaving 7 bases between them. CDR3 length equals 13 residues. CDR3 amino acids: CASSLNRPYEQYF. The CDR3, as DNA: TGTGCCAGCAGCTTAAACCGCCCCTACGAGCAGTACTTC.

The V gene is TRBV5-6, the J gene TRBJ1-2; weak D call: TRBD1 (6 bases). Trimming took 4 bases from V and 7 from J, leaving 23 bases between them. The germline gives CDR1 SGHDT, CDR2 YYEEEE. The CDR3 has 16 amino acids. The CDR3 region has the DNA TGTGCCAGCAGCCCCGTTTTGCTGGACAGCTATCGTGGCTACACCTTC. Encoded protein: CASSPVLLDSYRGYTF.

The chain links TRBV11-2 to TRBJ1-4; D ambiguous. There are 15 residues in the CDR3. Germline V gene data show CDR1 as SGHAT and CDR2 as FQNNGV. Trimming took 5 bases from V and 7 from J, leaving 17 bases between them. The CDR3 nucleotides read TGTGCCAGCAGCCAAGATTTCGGGCTCGGTGAAAAACTGTTTTTT. This encodes CASSQDFGLGEKLFF. Supplemented by reference TRBV11-2 and TRBJ1-4, the full variable domain reads EAGVAQSPRYKIIEKRQSVAFWCNPISGHATLYWYQQILGQGPKLLIQFQNNGVVDDSQLPKDRFSAERLKGVDSTLKIQPAKLEDSAVYLCASSQDFGLGEKLFFGSGTQLSVL.

V and J are TRBV6-2 or TRBV6-3 and TRBJ2-1, with D maybe TRBD1 (5 bases). The germline V gene has CDR1 MNHEY and CDR2 SVGEGT. Deletions cut 6 bases from V and 4 bases from J, with 13 bases between. The CDR3 length is 14 residues. Here the CDR3 reads CASRGALNYNEQFF. In nucleotides, the CDR3 is TGTGCCAGCAGAGGGGCCCTAAATTACAATGAGCAGTTCTTC.

The gene calls are TRBV7-9 and TRBJ2-5, with D possibly being TRBD2 (5 bases). The CDR3 length is 15 residues. Germline assignment: CDR1 SEHNR and CDR2 FQNEAQ (reference sequence). Between the trimmed V and J ends, which lost 5 bases and 4 bases, there was a span of 17 bases. The CDR3 DNA reads as TGTGCCAGCAGCCTGGAGGTGGTGCGCATAGAGACCCAGTACTTC. Translating it yields CASSLEVVRIETQYF.

This rearrangement joins TRBV27 to TRBJ1-1; D gene uncertain. CDR3 size: 13 residues. Trimming stripped 3 bases from V and 2 bases from J, with 7 bases between. In germline, CDR1 is MNHEY, CDR2 SMNVEV (reference sequence). CDR3: CASSFMENTEAFF. CDR3 sequence (DNA): TGTGCCAGCAGTTTTATGGAAAACACTGAAGCTTTCTTT.

The genes are TRBV9 and TRBJ2-3, with a tentative D call TRBD2 (5 bases). V was shortened by 4 bases and J by 4 bases, with 13 bases between the two germline ends. This CDR3 has 14 residues. Per germline, CDR1 SGDLS and CDR2 YYNGEE. This CDR3 is CASSPPPRADTQYF. CDR3 nucleotides: TGTGCCAGCAGCCCGCCACCGAGGGCAGATACGCAGTATTTT.

Ten or more counts support this clonotype. The rearrangement links TRBV3-1 to TRBJ2-5; 16 positions match TRBD2. Trimming cost V 4 bases and J 4 bases; bases outside gene matches: 9. Germline CDR1 reads LGHDT; CDR2 reads YNNKEL (reference sequence). The CDR3 has 18 amino acids. CDR3 sequence (DNA): TGTGCCAGCAGCCCCCAGGGAGGGACTAGCGGGAGGGCAGAGACCCAGTACTTC. Translated, it gives CASSPQGGTSGRAETQYF.

This clonotype was seen at least ten times. CDR3 nucleotide sequence: TGTGCCAGCAGCGTAGCGTCAAATGGGCTAGAGACCCAGTACTTC. This gives the protein CASSVASNGLETQYF. The genes are TRBV9 and TRBJ2-5; D ambiguous. Germline assignment: CDR1 SGDLS and CDR2 YYNGEE. The CDR3 loop spans 15 amino acids. V was cut by 0 bases and J by 4 bases, with 13 bases left in between.

This clonotype was counted only a few times. The gene calls are TRBV24-1 and TRBJ2-3; the D gene is possibly TRBD1 (5 bases). This CDR3 has 16 residues. V was clipped by 4 bases and J by 5 bases, with 18 bases between them. Per the germline V gene, CDR1 is KGHDR and CDR2 is SFDVKD. CDR3 sequence: CATSEGQGSFQDTQYF. In DNA form, the CDR3 reads TGTGCCACCAGTGAAGGCCAGGGATCTTTCCAAGATACGCAGTATTTT.